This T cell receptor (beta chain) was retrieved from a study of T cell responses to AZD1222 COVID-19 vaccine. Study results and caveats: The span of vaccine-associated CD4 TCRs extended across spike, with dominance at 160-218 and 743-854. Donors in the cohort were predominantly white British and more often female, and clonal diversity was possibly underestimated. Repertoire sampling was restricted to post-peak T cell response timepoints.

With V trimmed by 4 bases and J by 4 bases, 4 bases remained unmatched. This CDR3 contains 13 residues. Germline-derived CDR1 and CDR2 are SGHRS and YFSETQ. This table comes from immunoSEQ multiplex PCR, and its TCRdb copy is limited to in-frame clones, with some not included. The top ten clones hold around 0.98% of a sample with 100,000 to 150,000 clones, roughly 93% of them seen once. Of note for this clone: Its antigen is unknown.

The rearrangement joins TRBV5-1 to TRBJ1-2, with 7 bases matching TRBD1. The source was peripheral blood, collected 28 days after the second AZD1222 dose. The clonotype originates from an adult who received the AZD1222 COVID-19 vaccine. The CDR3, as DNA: TGCGCCAGCAGCCCAGGGGGTAGCTATGGCTACACCTTC. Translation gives CASSPGGSYGYTF.